This T cell receptor (beta chain) originates from a study of T cells in localized non-small cell lung cancer. Some clones are missing from TCRdb's copy, which holds only in-frame ones; the method was immunoSEQ multiplex PCR. The sample lists about 33,000 clones, around four fifths occurring once. Findings and limits, study-wide: Heterogeneity is still possible, as just one tumor region was sequenced. It was uninvolved adjacent lung that showed the highest T cell clonality, exceeding tumor. Median approximately 58 top-100 tumor clones were shared with paired adjacent lung.

The CDR3 consists of 11 residues. The table lists this clone with a few counts. What it binds is not known. The gene calls are TRBV7-5 and TRBJ2-7; TRBD2 was called by the table and not checked on the DNA. TRBV7-5 is annotated as a pseudogene. The sample was peripheral blood, taken before any cancer treatment. The sequence was obtained from a male donor at least 60 years old with stage II squamous cell lung carcinoma. CDR3 DNA sequence: TGTGTCAGAAGCCTGGGGACTAGCCCATGGTTC. This gives the protein CVRSLGTSPWF.